This is a list of T cell receptor beta chains from one sample in a study of T cells in Graves' hyperthyroidism and ophthalmopathy. One entry per CDR3 protein results from TCRdb running MiXCR on the multiplex PCR reads. The table lists roughly 45,000 distinct CDR3 sequences, around 45% of them singletons. Sequencing used peripheral blood or thyroid tissue (not recorded which). The source of these receptors is a woman aged 45-60 years with Graves' hyperthyroidism. Each CDR3 is given with its conserved first and last residue. A D gene is named only where the DNA matches it firmly. Expanded clones are given a class, and other clones once, few, many or no size at all.

cdr3_aa,cdr3_nt,clone_size,v_call,d_call,j_call
CASIRGPGQPQHF,TGTGCCAGCATTAGGGGGCCAGGTCAGCCCCAGCATTTT,.,TRBV2,TRBD1,TRBJ1-5
CASSPSDSYEQYF,TGTGCCAGCAGTCCAAGCGACTCCTACGAGCAGTACTTC,many,TRBV6-5,.,TRBJ2-7
CAGSLGAGVRETQYF,TGTGCCGGCAGCTTAGGAGCGGGAGTTAGGGAGACCCAGTACTTC,.,TRBV7-2,TRBD2,TRBJ2-5
CSASGLAGAEQYF,TGCAGTGCTAGTGGACTAGCGGGAGCCGAGCAGTACTTC,.,TRBV20-1,TRBD2,TRBJ2-7
CASIAEPLTIGYTF,TGTGCCAGCATTGCGGAGCCTTTGACTATAGGCTACACCTTC,many,TRBV28,.,TRBJ1-2
CSVFTGSSSYNEQFF,TGCAGCGTTTTCACAGGGTCCAGCTCCTACAATGAGCAGTTCTTC,many,TRBV29-1,.,TRBJ2-1
CSVAKGLAGGETQYF,TGCAGCGTCGCCAAAGGACTAGCGGGAGGCGAGACCCAGTACTTC,.,TRBV29-1,TRBD2,TRBJ2-5
CSASAGEGARVEQYF,TGCAGTGCTAGTGCCGGGGAGGGGGCCAGGGTCGAGCAGTACTTC,.,TRBV20-1,.,TRBJ2-7
CASSLDRGFTEAFF,TGTGCCAGCAGCTTAGATCGGGGTTTTACTGAAGCTTTCTTT,many,TRBV7-9,.,TRBJ1-1
CSVEMGGNQPQHF,TGCAGCGTTGAAATGGGGGGGAATCAGCCCCAGCATTTT,many,TRBV29-1,.,TRBJ1-5
CASSLEQGARNTEAFF,TGTGCCAGCAGTTTAGAACAGGGGGCGCGGAACACTGAAGCTTTCTTT,many,TRBV6-5,TRBD1,TRBJ1-1
CSLAYRGTYGYTF,TGCAGCTTAGCGTACCGCGGGACCTATGGCTACACCTTC,few,TRBV29-1,.,TRBJ1-2
CAWSVGGDTQYF,TGTGCCTGGAGTGTAGGGGGGGATACGCAGTATTTT,.,TRBV30,.,TRBJ2-3
CSAPPAGENEQFF,TGCAGTGCCCCCCCAGCGGGAGAAAATGAGCAGTTCTTC,few,TRBV20-1,TRBD2,TRBJ2-1
CASSLEGKRTYEQYF,TGCGCCAGCAGCTTGGAGGGAAAACGCACCTACGAGCAGTACTTC,.,TRBV5-1,.,TRBJ2-7
CSANPRGTDTQYF,TGCAGTGCTAACCCCAGGGGAACAGATACGCAGTATTTT,many,TRBV20-1,.,TRBJ2-3
CASSSGVYSNQPQHF,TGTGCCAGCTCGAGCGGAGTTTATAGCAATCAGCCCCAGCATTTT,few,TRBV6-2/TRBV6-3,.,TRBJ1-5
CASSQEEGRERETQYF,TGCGCCAGCAGCCAAGAAGAAGGGCGGGAGCGAGAGACCCAGTACTTC,once,TRBV4-3,TRBD2,TRBJ2-5
CSAGRAVTDTQYF,TGCAGTGCAGGGAGGGCGGTTACAGATACGCAGTATTTT,many,TRBV20-1,TRBD2,TRBJ2-3
CASSRAGVGETQYF,TGTGCCAGCAGTAGGGCGGGAGTAGGGGAGACCCAGTACTTC,.,TRBV2,TRBD2,TRBJ2-5
CASSPRAGVYEQYF,TGTGCCAGCTCACCTAGGGCAGGAGTATACGAGCAGTACTTC,few,TRBV7-8,.,TRBJ2-7
CAWSVELSTEAFF,TGTGCCTGGAGTGTAGAATTAAGCACTGAAGCTTTCTTT,many,TRBV30,.,TRBJ1-1
CASSEWGQLSTDTQYF,TGTGCCAGCAGTGAATGGGGTCAGCTGAGCACAGATACGCAGTATTTT,many,TRBV25-1,.,TRBJ2-3
CASSSRQGDTEAFF,TGCGCCAGCAGCTCACGACAGGGGGACACTGAAGCTTTCTTT,few,TRBV5-1,TRBD1,TRBJ1-1
CASSRGLQGETQYF,TGTGCCAGCAGCCGGGGACTACAAGGAGAGACCCAGTACTTC,once,TRBV7-6,TRBD2,TRBJ2-5
CASSPRARAATGELFF,TGTGCCAGCAGCCCCCGTGCAAGGGCGGCCACCGGGGAGCTGTTTTTT,many,TRBV7-2,.,TRBJ2-2
CASSYSGVGQPQHF,TGTGCCAGCAGTTACTCGGGGGTCGGTCAGCCCCAGCATTTT,many,TRBV6-5,.,TRBJ1-5
CSVHRLAGGEQYF,TGCAGCGTCCATCGACTAGCGGGAGGCGAGCAGTACTTC,.,TRBV29-1,TRBD2,TRBJ2-7
CASSEGLADETQYF,TGTGCCAGCAGCGAGGGACTAGCAGACGAGACCCAGTACTTC,.,TRBV7-2,TRBD2,TRBJ2-5
CASSPRPPGDVTQYF,TGTGCCAGCAGCCCCCGTCCCCCGGGGGACGTGACCCAGTACTTC,.,TRBV7-6,.,TRBJ2-5
CSAVRTAYTEAFF,TGCAGCGCCGTCAGGACAGCGTACACTGAAGCTTTCTTT,.,TRBV29-1,.,TRBJ1-1
CASSRGGGPGTYEQYF,TGTGCCAGCAGTCGAGGGGGAGGGCCGGGGACCTACGAGCAGTACTTC,.,TRBV7-2,.,TRBJ2-7
CASLNQNSGNTIYF,TGTGCCAGCTTAAATCAAAACTCTGGAAACACCATATATTTT,many,TRBV18,.,TRBJ1-3
CASSSRGSGANVLTF,TGTGCCAGCAGTTCCAGGGGTTCTGGGGCCAACGTCCTGACTTTC,many,TRBV7-9,.,TRBJ2-6
CASSASGPNTGELFF,TGTGCCAGCAGCGCTAGCGGCCCGAACACCGGGGAGCTGTTTTTT,.,TRBV7-8,TRBD2,TRBJ2-2
CATSRELTVQETQYF,TGTGCCACCAGCAGGGAGCTAACAGTCCAAGAGACCCAGTACTTC,medium-sized,TRBV15,.,TRBJ2-5
CATSPSGGVRTYEQYF,TGTGCCACCAGCCCCTCGGGGGGGGTGCGCACCTACGAGCAGTACTTC,.,TRBV15,TRBD2,TRBJ2-7
CSVATAFEQYF,TGCAGCGTTGCTACAGCTTTTGAGCAGTACTTC,many,TRBV29-1,.,TRBJ2-7
CSARDSPPGNTIYF,TGCAGTGCTAGAGATAGCCCTCCTGGAAACACCATATATTTT,many,TRBV20-1,.,TRBJ1-3
CSVPSGRTVGGYTF,TGCAGCGTGCCCTCCGGTCGGACCGTCGGAGGCTACACCTTC,medium-sized,TRBV29-1,.,TRBJ1-2
CATSTGLAGIYEQYF,TGTGCCACCAGCACGGGACTAGCGGGAATCTACGAGCAGTACTTC,.,TRBV15,TRBD2,TRBJ2-7
CASSPAGGRLAGNGGQYF,TGCGCCAGCAGCCCGGCGGGGGGGCGGCTAGCCGGGAATGGCGGGCAGTACTTC,.,TRBV4-1,TRBD2,TRBJ2-7
CASSPSTDTQYF,TGTGCCAGCAGCCCTAGCACAGATACGCAGTATTTT,many,TRBV5-4,.,TRBJ2-3
CASSQGRATYEQYF,TGTGCCAGCAGCCAAGGCAGGGCGACCTACGAGCAGTACTTC,many,TRBV3-1,.,TRBJ2-7
CSAALAGEETQYF,TGCAGTGCTGCTCTAGCGGGAGAGGAGACCCAGTACTTC,.,TRBV20-1,TRBD2,TRBJ2-5
CSARGDFETQYF,TGCAGTGCACGGGGGGACTTTGAGACCCAGTACTTC,many,TRBV20-1,TRBD2,TRBJ2-5
CSAREGAQAEAFF,TGCAGTGCTAGAGAGGGGGCGCAGGCTGAAGCTTTCTTT,.,TRBV20-1,.,TRBJ1-1
CASSLRPLADTGELFF,TGTGCCAGCAGTTTGCGACCACTAGCGGACACCGGGGAGCTGTTTTTT,once,TRBV2,TRBD2,TRBJ2-2
CASRGLTNTGESRNTIYF,TGTGCCAGCAGGGGACTAACGAACACCGGGGAATCCAGAAACACCATATATTTT,.,TRBV27,.,TRBJ1-3
CASSLGRQETF,TGTGCCAGCAGCTTGGGCCGACAAGAGACTTTC,.,TRBV7-8,.,TRBJ2-6
CASSLEGGTEAFF,TGTGCCAGCAGCTTGGAGGGAGGAACTGAAGCTTTCTTT,many,TRBV11-2,.,TRBJ1-1